The 19 T cell receptor beta chains listed next were all sequenced from one sample in a study of tumor and adjacent non-tumor tissue in lung cancer. RNA was extracted from bulk tissue without any cell sorting. The normal lung tissue was taken more than 3 cm from the tumor edge. Three rounds of nested PCR, following a modified ARM-PCR protocol, produced the TCRbeta library. TCRdb re-called the multiplex PCR reads with MiXCR, one entry per CDR3 protein. Of some 66,000 distinct CDR3 sequences in the sample, over 60% were seen once. Sequenced material: distant non-tumor lung tissue. Source of these receptors: a man in his 70s with non-small cell lung cancer.

Note on this clonotype: One base away lies a much larger clone, so this may be a sequencing read error. The conserved closing phenylalanine or tryptophan is absent in this CDR3, likely reflecting a read error. No DNA is shown, since the ends of the CDR3 on it are uncertain; the CDR3 is the one TCRdb lists. The chain links TRBV10-3 to TRBJ1-5; the D call of TRBD1 is as the table states it, not checked on the DNA. Germline lookup yields CDR1 ENHRY and CDR2 SYGVKD. The CDR3 is 13 amino acids in total, end residues counted. CDR3 protein: CAINRESNQPQNL.

This clonotype has a single count. V gene TRBV29-1 combines with J gene TRBJ2-7; D gene unclear. This CDR3 spans 11 amino acids. Germline V gene data show CDR1 as SQVTM and CDR2 as ANQGSEA. With 4 bases removed from V and 7 bases from J, the gap between germline ends came to 11 bases. CDR3 coding DNA: TGCAGCGTTGGATACAGTCATGAGCAGTACTTC. This gives the protein CSVGYSHEQYF.

Only one count was recorded for this clonotype. J is TRBJ2-5 and V is TRBV10-2; D is unresolved. CDR1 is WSHSY, CDR2 SAAADI, per germline. The germline V and J ends were trimmed by 4 bases and 7 bases, with 13 bases remaining between them. This CDR3 has 13 amino acids. The CDR3 DNA follows: TGCGCCAGCAGTGGCCCTAGTGTCCGGACCCAGTACTTC. Translated, it gives CASSGPSVRTQYF.

The rearrangement joins TRBV28 to TRBJ1-3; D is uncertain. The CDR3 covers 17 residues. The V end lost 5 bases, the J end lost 5 bases, and 22 bases lay between the germline ends. Per germline, CDR1 MDHEN and CDR2 SYDVKM. CDR3 sequence reads: CASSLPLHGQLRNTIYF. For the CDR3, the DNA is TGTGCCAGCAGTCTACCCCTACACGGGCAGTTAAGAAACACCATATATTTT.

Remarks on this clonotype: One base away lies a much larger clone, so this may be a sequencing read error. The chain recombines TRBV29-1 with TRBJ2-5; D remains ambiguous. This CDR3 has 13 residues. V lost 7 bases and J 2 bases, leaving 14 bases between the germline ends. CDR1 is SQVTM, CDR2 ANQGSEA, per germline. The CDR3 region has the DNA TGCAGCGCTTCCGTCTCCATTCAAGAGACCCAGTACTTC. Its translation: CSASVSIQETQYF.

To note about this clonotype: The junction and the germline gene differ at one end; a read error may be behind it. The genes are TRBV6-1 and TRBJ2-3; a possible D gene is TRBD2 (7 bases). In germline, CDR1 is MNHNS, CDR2 SASEGT. The CDR3 loop spans 14 amino acids. The CDR3 DNA reads TGTACCAGCAAGGGGGGGGCAGAAACAGATACGCAATATTTT. The encoded protein is CTSKGGAETDTQYF.

With regard to this clonotype: An end of the junction differs from the germline gene, which may be a read error. The gene calls are TRBV10-2 and TRBJ2-2; 7 bases are shared with TRBD2. The germline V gene has CDR1 WSHSY and CDR2 SAAADI. This CDR3 comprises 16 residues. The CDR3 DNA sequence: TGCGCCAGCAGTGAGTGGGGGGGGACGGACACTGGGGAGCTGTTTTTT. As protein: CASSEWGGTDTGELFF.

Concerning this clonotype: This could be a read error, since a much larger clone is one nucleotide away. CDR3 residues: CASSFSETSYNEQFF. As DNA, the CDR3 is TGTGCCAGCAGCTTTAGCGAGACCTCCTACAATGAGCAGTTCTTC. The chain recombines TRBV7-9 with TRBJ2-1, with D perhaps matching TRBD2 (5 bases). Between the trimmed V and J ends, which lost 3 bases and 0 bases, there was a span of 9 bases. Germline values: CDR1 SEHNR, CDR2 FQNEAQ (reference sequence). The CDR3 length is 15 residues.

The gene calls are TRBV12-3 or TRBV12-4 and TRBJ2-7; the D gene is possibly TRBD2 (5 bases). This CDR3 has 12 amino acids. Trimming shortened V by 5 bases and J by 11 bases, and 16 bases separated the two germline ends. CDR3 nucleotides: TGTGCCAGCAGTCACGGACTTATCGGGGAGTACTTC. Its translation is CASSHGLIGEYF.

As for this clonotype: This may be a read error, as it is one base from a much larger clone. The J gene is TRBJ2-1, the V gene TRBV29-1; 13 bases map to TRBD2. In germline, CDR1 is SQVTM, CDR2 ANQGSEA. This CDR3 comprises 13 residues. The trim removed 1 base at V and 15 bases at J, leaving 6 bases unmatched. This CDR3 reads CSVEGGLAGVVFF. The CDR3 coding sequence is TGCAGCGTTGAAGGAGGACTAGCGGGAGTGGTGTTCTTC.

Concerning this clonotype itself: Possible read error: a much larger clone is one base away. The chain links TRBV5-4 to TRBJ2-2; no clear D. The length of the CDR3 is 14 residues. Germline CDR1 and CDR2: SGHNT and YYREEE (reference sequence). V lost 2 bases, J lost 6 bases, and 11 bases lay in between. This CDR3 reads CASSFRRGAGELFF. DNA for the CDR3: TGTGCCAGCAGCTTTAGGCGAGGCGCCGGGGAGCTGTTTTTT.

This clonotype was seen only once. A junction end diverges from the germline sequence, so it may reflect a read error. The V call is TRBV6-1, the J call TRBJ2-2, with D possibly TRBD1 on 5 matching bases. This CDR3 has 15 residues. CDR1 MNHNS and CDR2 SASEGT come from the germline V gene. This chain's CDR3 is CVSSERPGSTGELFF. The DNA for the CDR3 is TGTGTCAGCAGTGAACGGCCAGGGTCCACCGGGGAGCTGTTTTTT.

Remarks on this clonotype: This may stem from a read error, because a much larger clone lies one nucleotide away. V is TRBV6-1 and J is TRBJ1-1, with unresolved D. The CDR3 is 14 residues long. The V end was cut by 5 bases, the J end by 1 base, with 11 bases between. Germline V gene sequence: CDR1 MNHNS, CDR2 SASEGT. CDR3 region: CASSIKPGNTEAFF. The DNA of the CDR3 is TGTGCCAGCAGTATCAAGCCGGGGAACACTGAAGCTTTCTTT.

As for this clonotype: Being one base from a much bigger clone, this may be a read error. The chain is built from TRBV12-3 or TRBV12-4 and TRBJ1-3, with D possibly matching TRBD1 (6 bases). The CDR3 loop spans 14 amino acids. CDR3 in amino acids: CASSSTGSGNAIYF. In nucleotides, the CDR3 is TGTGCCAGCAGTTCGACAGGCTCTGGAAACGCCATATATTTT.

Comments on this clonotype: An end of the junction differs from the germline gene, which may be a read error. This chain connects TRBV11-3 to TRBJ2-4, with D tentatively TRBD2 (6 bases). CDR3 length: 16 amino acids. CDR1 is SGHNT, CDR2 YENEEA, per germline. CDR3 loop: CARSLNAGQAKNIQNF. The CDR3 DNA sequence: TGTGCCAGGAGCTTAAACGCGGGGCAAGCCAAGAACATTCAGAACTTC.

The chain has TRBV29-1 and TRBJ1-2, with a tentative D call TRBD1 (6 bases). V was pared by 0 bases and J by 4 bases, with 15 bases between. The CDR3 contains 15 residues. From germline, CDR1 is SQVTM and CDR2 ANQGSEA. CDR3 bases: TGCAGCGTTGAAGACAGCGACAGGTCTCTCTATGGCTACACCTTC. Translating gives CSVEDSDRSLYGYTF. Full variable domain (outside the CDR3, taken from reference TRBV29-1 and TRBJ1-2): SAVISQKPSRDICQRGTSLTIQCQVDSQVTMMFWYRQQPGQSLTLIATANQGSEATYESGFVIDKFPISRPNLTFSTLTVSNMSPEDSSIYLCSVEDSDRSLYGYTFGSGTRLTVV.

The gene calls are TRBV5-1 and TRBJ1-3, with D maybe TRBD1 (5 bases). This CDR3 has 16 amino acids. Per germline, CDR1 SGHRS and CDR2 YFSETQ. Trimming left V 9 bases short and J 3 bases short, with 22 bases between. The CDR3, as DNA: TGCGCCAACATCCTCCAGGGCCCGAGCGGTGGAAACACCATATATTTT. Protein: CANILQGPSGGNTIYF.

A word on this clonotype: A much more abundant neighbour one base away suggests this may be a read error. This chain's CDR3 is CASNQRTSGRETQYF. The CDR3 DNA is TGCGCCAGCAACCAGCGGACTAGCGGGAGGGAGACCCAGTACTTC. V and J are TRBV4-1 and TRBJ2-5; 14 nucleotides agree with TRBD2. CDR1 is MGHRA, CDR2 YSYEKL, per germline. The CDR3 consists of 15 residues. The V gene end was trimmed by 7 bases and the J gene end by 5 bases; junction bases not matched to a gene: 6.

Turning to this clonotype: A much larger clone sits a single nucleotide away, making a read error possible. The chain is built from TRBV4-1 and TRBJ2-7; 7 bases match TRBD1. CDR3 length: 15 amino acids. CDR1 is MGHRA and CDR2 is YSYEKL in the germline V gene. The CDR3 coding sequence is TGCGCCAGCAGCTCTTCACCGGGACAGCTCTACGAGCGGTACTTC. This sequence encodes CASSSSPGQLYERYF.